Here is one T cell receptor beta chain with its context. The sample comes from a study of blood T cell repertoires in COVID-19. Study summary: The samples span acute and convalescent COVID-19 from the United States, Italy and Spain. PBMCs, B-cell-depleted T cells, or T cells were the source of the cDNA or gDNA that made up the material.

V was trimmed by 3 bases and J by 4 bases, leaving 13 bases between them. The CDR3 contains 15 residues. CDR1 and CDR2 from the germline V gene are LNHDA and SQIVND (reference sequence). In the authors' methods: Estimation of nucleated cell counts was performed using reference gene primer amplification. Assay used: immunoSEQ multiplex PCR; TCRdb lists only in-frame clones, some missing. D and trimming were read from the DNA, whereas the V and J calls and clone size are those reported in that table. The sample has roughly 66,000 clones; 80% to 85% are singletons. The chain has TRBV19 and TRBJ2-1, with D possibly TRBD1 on 7 matching bases. Sequenced material: peripheral blood. The source of this sequence is a woman aged 60 to 75 with acute or convalescent COVID-19. CDR3 bases: TGTGCCAGTAGTATGGCGGGACAGCCATACAATGAGCAGTTCTTC. Its translation: CASSMAGQPYNEQFF. Together with reference TRBV19 and TRBJ2-1, the CDR3 gives the full variable domain: DGGITQSPKYLFRKEGQNVTLSCEQNLNHDAMYWYRQDPGQGLRLIYYSQIVNDFQKGDIAEGYSVSREKKESFPLTVTSAQKNPTAFYLCASSMAGQPYNEQFFGPGTRLTVL.